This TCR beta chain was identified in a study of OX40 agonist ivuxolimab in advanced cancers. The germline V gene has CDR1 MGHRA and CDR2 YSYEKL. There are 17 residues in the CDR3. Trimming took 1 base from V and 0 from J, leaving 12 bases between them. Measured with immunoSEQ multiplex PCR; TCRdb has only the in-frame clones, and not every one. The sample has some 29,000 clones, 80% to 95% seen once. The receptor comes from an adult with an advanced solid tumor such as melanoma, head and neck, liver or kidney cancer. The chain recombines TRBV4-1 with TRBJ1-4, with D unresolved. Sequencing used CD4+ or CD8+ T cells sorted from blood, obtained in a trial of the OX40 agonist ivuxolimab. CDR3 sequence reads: CASSQVGQTTTNEKLFF. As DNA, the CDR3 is TGCGCCAGCAGCCAAGTTGGTCAGACCACAACTAATGAAAAACTGTTTTTT.